These 17 T cell receptor beta chains were all obtained from the same sample, sequenced in a study of T cells after yellow fever vaccination. One entry per CDR3 protein results from TCRdb running MiXCR on the 5' RACE reads. The sample comprises 35,000 to 55,000 distinct CDR3 sequences, roughly 7% of which are singletons, and 15% rests with the top ten. Material: CD8+ T cells not binding an NS4B(214-222) dextramer, sorted from PBMCs, obtained 45 days after the yellow fever booster vaccination. These receptors were taken from a man between 25 and 39 years old who received the YFV17D yellow fever vaccine.

This clonotype was seen more than once but under ten times. The CDR3 loop is CASSRGISGANVLTF. The CDR3 region has the DNA TGTGCCAGCAGTCGGGGGATATCTGGGGCCAACGTCCTGACTTTC. V and J are TRBV6-2 or TRBV6-3 and TRBJ2-6, with D maybe TRBD2 (6 bases). Per germline, CDR1 MNHEY and CDR2 SVGEGT. CDR3 length: 15 amino acids. V lost 5 bases and J 1 base, leaving 9 bases between the germline ends.

This clonotype was recorded at least ten times. The genes are TRBV27 and TRBJ1-6; possibly TRBD1 for D (5 bases). The ends were cut back, 0 bases at V and 9 bases at J, with 15 bases in the middle. Germline lookup yields CDR1 MNHEY and CDR2 SMNVEV (reference sequence). The CDR3 has 16 residues. The chain's CDR3 is CASSLSMGGRSSPLHF. DNA of the CDR3: TGTGCCAGCAGTTTATCGATGGGGGGTCGTTCTTCACCCCTCCACTTT.

This clonotype was seen repeatedly, ten times or more. The J gene is TRBJ1-1, the V gene TRBV12-1; TRBD1 reflects the table's D call only, with no check against the DNA. TRBV12-1 is a listed pseudogene. The CDR3 is 14 amino acids. CDR3 DNA: TGTGCCAGCAGCAATTCGCGGACAGGACGTGGCGCTTTCTTT. Its protein is CASSNSRTGRGAFF.

In this sample, this clonotype turned up many times. This chain links TRBV20-1 with TRBJ2-1; D may be TRBD1 (8 bases). This CDR3 has 16 amino acids. The V gene lost 0 bases and the J gene lost 9 bases, with 21 bases spanning the gap. Germline V gene data show CDR1 as DFQATT and CDR2 as SNEGSKA (reference sequence). The CDR3 sequence is CSARDYETGEGSEQFF. Written as DNA, the CDR3 is TGCAGTGCTAGAGATTACGAGACAGGGGAGGGTAGTGAGCAGTTCTTC.

This clonotype showed up many times. The chain is built from TRBV27 and TRBJ2-3; the D is unclear. Germline CDR1 and CDR2: MNHEY and SMNVEV (reference sequence). The CDR3 consists of 11 residues. Trimming removed 4 bases from V and 4 bases from J, with 3 bases in between. Written as DNA, the CDR3 is TGTGCCAGCAGTTCAGCAGATACGCAGTATTTT. It encodes CASSSADTQYF.

The chain carries TRBV20-1 and TRBJ2-1, with TRBD2 as a possible D gene (6 bases). The V gene lost 4 bases and the J gene lost 7 bases, with 20 bases spanning the gap. The germline V gene has CDR1 DFQATT and CDR2 SNEGSKA (reference sequence). The CDR3 has 15 residues. The CDR3 DNA reads as TGCAGTGCTATATCCGGGACTTCCTCTCCTAATGAGCAGTTCTTC. Protein sequence: CSAISGTSSPNEQFF.

This clonotype was observed at least ten times. This chain joins TRBV5-1 and TRBJ2-7, with D maybe TRBD2 (6 bases). V was trimmed by 2 bases and J by 1 base, leaving 10 bases between them. The CDR3 is 14 residues long. Germline V gene data show CDR1 as SGHRS and CDR2 as YFSETQ. The chain's CDR3 is CASSFGDLSYEQYF. CDR3 sequence (DNA): TGCGCCAGCAGCTTTGGGGACTTATCCTACGAGCAGTACTTC. Full variable domain (remainder filled in from reference TRBV5-1 and TRBJ2-7): KAGVTQTPRYLIKTRGQQVTLSCSPISGHRSVSWYQQTPGQGLQFLFEYFSETQRNKGNFPGRFSGRQFSNSRSEMNVSTLELGDSALYLCASSFGDLSYEQYFGPGTRLTVT.

Only a few counts were recorded for this clonotype. The J gene is TRBJ2-3, the V gene TRBV7-8; D not certain. This CDR3 has 13 residues. The V and J ends lost 2 bases and 6 bases respectively, with 9 bases between them. Germline values: CDR1 SGHVS, CDR2 FQNEAQ. The DNA for the CDR3 is TGTGCCAGCAGCTTATGGGAAGGGGATACGCAGTATTTT. The encoded protein is CASSLWEGDTQYF.

The chain has TRBV7-6 and TRBJ2-7; D could derive from TRBD1 or TRBD2 (5 bases each). Germline V lookup: CDR1 SGHVS, CDR2 FNYEAQ. Trimming removed 5 bases at V and 2 bases at J, with 13 bases between. This CDR3 has 14 amino acids. The CDR3 sequence: CASSPSGPTYEQYF. The CDR3 DNA reads as TGTGCCAGCAGCCCATCGGGGCCCACCTACGAGCAGTACTTC.

This clonotype came up many times. The chain has TRBV10-3 and TRBJ2-7; no reliable D call. Trimming removed 10 bases at V and 0 bases at J, with 16 bases between. The germline V gene encodes CDR1 ENHRY and CDR2 SYGVKD. The CDR3 runs 14 residues. In DNA form, the CDR3 reads TGTGCCACCTCACCTATCATGAGCTCCTACGAGCAGTACTTC. This encodes CATSPIMSSYEQYF.

This clonotype has at least ten counts. V usage is TRBV25-1 and J usage is TRBJ2-7; 8 bases map to TRBD2. The length of the CDR3 is 15 residues. The ends lost 4 bases at V and 6 bases at J; junction bases unmatched: 11. From germline, CDR1 is MGHDK and CDR2 SYGVNS. The CDR3 protein is CASSVGGREVGEQYF. The DNA of the CDR3 is TGTGCCAGCAGTGTTGGTGGGCGGGAGGTCGGCGAGCAGTACTTC.

The table lists this clonotype with many counts. This sequence joins TRBV19 and TRBJ2-7; a possible D gene is TRBD1 (6 bases). The germline V gene has CDR1 LNHDA and CDR2 SQIVND (reference sequence). V lost 5 bases, J lost 5 bases, and 19 bases lay in between. This CDR3 has 15 residues. The CDR3 region is CASSELQGPSNEQYF. The CDR3 bases are TGTGCCAGTAGTGAGCTACAGGGACCCTCTAACGAGCAGTACTTC.

This clonotype was detected many times. This sequence joins TRBV7-9 and TRBJ2-1, with 8 positions matching TRBD2. The CDR3 contains 13 residues. Germline-derived CDR1 and CDR2 are SEHNR and FQNEAQ (reference sequence). J was trimmed by 8 bases and V by 7 bases; bases with no gene match: 7. DNA for the CDR3: TGTGCCAGCACCCCCGGGAGGGCCGATGAGCAGTTCTTC. This encodes CASTPGRADEQFF. Full variable domain (remainder filled in from reference TRBV7-9 and TRBJ2-1): DTGVSQNPRHKITKRGQNVTFRCDPISEHNRLYWYRQTLGQGPEFLTYFQNEAQLEKSRLLSDRFSAERPKGSFSTLEIQRTEQGDSAMYLCASTPGRADEQFFGPGTRLTVL.

The table lists this clonotype with many counts. The chain recombines TRBV4-3 with TRBJ2-1; TRBD2 matches 9 bases. The CDR3 totals 15 residues. The germline V gene encodes CDR1 LGHNA and CDR2 YSLEER. Trimming cost V 1 base and J 6 bases; bases outside gene matches: 4. The CDR3 DNA follows: TGCGCCAGCAGCCAAGGACTAGCGGATCCCAATGAGCAGTTCTTC. Its translation is CASSQGLADPNEQFF.

This clonotype was seen ten or more times. The chain combines TRBV11-2 with TRBJ2-1; D is perhaps TRBD2 (6 bases). The V end lost 1 base, the J end lost 7 bases, and 17 bases lay between the germline ends. The CDR3 covers 16 residues. Germline CDR1 reads SGHAT; CDR2 reads FQNNGV. The CDR3 nucleotides are TGTGCCAGCAGCTTAGCTCCGGGAGTCGATGGAAATGAGCAGTTCTTC. This translates into CASSLAPGVDGNEQFF.

This clonotype has at least ten counts. The genes are TRBV7-9 and TRBJ2-5; a possible D gene is TRBD2 (5 bases). The V end lost 0 bases, the J end lost 2 bases, and 7 bases lay between the germline ends. The CDR3 runs 14 residues. Looked up from germline, CDR1 is SEHNR and CDR2 is FQNEAQ (reference sequence). DNA of the CDR3: TGTGCCAGCAGCTTAGCGGGAGTTCAAGAGACCCAGTACTTC. Its protein product is CASSLAGVQETQYF. Supplemented by reference TRBV7-9 and TRBJ2-5, the full variable domain reads DTGVSQNPRHKITKRGQNVTFRCDPISEHNRLYWYRQTLGQGPEFLTYFQNEAQLEKSRLLSDRFSAERPKGSFSTLEIQRTEQGDSAMYLCASSLAGVQETQYFGPGTRLLVL.

This clonotype was counted many times. CDR3 sequence (DNA): TGTGCCAGCAGTGAATGGGACAGCTACGAGCAGTACTTC. Translation gives CASSEWDSYEQYF. The V call is TRBV6-1, the J call TRBJ2-7, with TRBD1 matching over 7 bases. The CDR3 spans 13 residues. J was trimmed by 3 bases and V by 2 bases; bases with no gene match: 1. CDR1 and CDR2 from the germline V gene are MNHNS and SASEGT.